This record concerns one T cell receptor beta chain sequence. Its antigen is still unknown. It was CD45RO-negative cells, positively selected for CCR7, that made up naive CD8 cells, with terminally differentiated effector memory CD45RA+ cells excluded. This entry is derived from a study of shared clonotypes between healthy human individuals. Findings and caveats of the study: Clonotypes shared by all four sorted-subset donors had higher generation probabilities than non-shared clonotypes.

V lost 2 bases, J lost 1 base, and 12 bases lay in between. Germline CDR1 is SGHNT and CDR2 is YYREEE (reference sequence). The length of the CDR3 is 15 residues. Each sorted subset replicate got 200 ng genomic DNA, 25,000 to 35,000 genomes. Per the study methods: Sequence data from immunoSEQ were junction-only and lacked quality scores; consequently, filtering differed. Measured with immunoSEQ multiplex PCR; TCRdb has only the in-frame clones, and not every one. That table is the source of V, J and clone size, and D and trimming were worked out from the DNA. The data contain about 2.1 million clones, 90% to 95% of them singletons.

Sequencing used naive CD8+ T cells from PBMCs. The gene calls are TRBV5-4 and TRBJ1-1, with D unclear. The sequence came from a man aged 18 to 29 in good health. Some clones in this sample may be carry-over from other donors' samples. CDR3 protein: CASSFTTRQNTEAFF. The CDR3 nucleotides read TGTGCCAGCAGCTTCACAACGAGACAGAACACTGAAGCTTTCTTT.